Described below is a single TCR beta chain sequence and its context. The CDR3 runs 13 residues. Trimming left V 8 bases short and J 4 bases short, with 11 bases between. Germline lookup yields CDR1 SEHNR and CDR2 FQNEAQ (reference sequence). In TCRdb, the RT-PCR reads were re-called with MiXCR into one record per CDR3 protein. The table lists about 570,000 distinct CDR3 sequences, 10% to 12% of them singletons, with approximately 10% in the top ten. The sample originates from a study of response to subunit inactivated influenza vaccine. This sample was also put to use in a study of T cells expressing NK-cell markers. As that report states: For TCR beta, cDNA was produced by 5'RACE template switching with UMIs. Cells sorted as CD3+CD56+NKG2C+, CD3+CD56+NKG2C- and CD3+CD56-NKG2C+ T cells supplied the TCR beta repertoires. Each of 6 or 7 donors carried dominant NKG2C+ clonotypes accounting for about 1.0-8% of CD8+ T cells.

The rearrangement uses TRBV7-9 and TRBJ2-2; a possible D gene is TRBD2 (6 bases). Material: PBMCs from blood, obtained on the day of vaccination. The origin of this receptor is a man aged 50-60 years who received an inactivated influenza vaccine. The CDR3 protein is CASGGVRTGELFF. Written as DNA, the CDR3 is TGTGCCAGCGGCGGGGTGCGCACCGGGGAGCTGTTTTTT.